This TCR beta chain comes out of a study of tumor-infiltrating lymphocytes in oesophageal squamous cell carcinoma (dated by TCRdb to about 2016). Library prep was done by PCR. The instrument was an Illumina HiSeq 2000. TCRdb handled the public reads itself, with Q25 trimming in fastp and clone calling in MiXCR, and kept productive beta chains. Merged by CDR3 protein, the rows form single entries marked with the most common genes and DNA. Within this sample are 20,000 or so distinct CDR3 sequences, with over 40% of them counted one time only. The ten biggest clones cover 18% of the sample. This clonotype is characterized as large (0.1 to 1%). Its antigen is currently not known. One base away there is no much larger clone; base qualities are not given. There are 18 amino acids in the CDR3, from cysteine to phenylalanine inclusive. Here the CDR3 DNA is all that survives: 54 bases in frame from base 1. The germline V gene specifies SGHTA as CDR1 and FQGTGA as CDR2. At the junction V is shortened by 5 bases and J by 1 base, with 18 bases in between.

The chain is assembled from TRBV7-3 and TRBJ2-6; the D gene is perhaps TRBD1 or TRBD2, as each covers 5 bases. This TCR derives from a female donor with esophageal squamous cell carcinoma. What was sequenced was normal esophageal tissue next to the tumor. The DNA sequence follows: TGTGCCAGCAGCGGATCCGGGACCCATACTTCTGGGGCCAACGTCCTGACTTTC. Its translation reads: CASSGSGTHTSGANVLTF.